These 21 T cell receptor beta chains were sequenced from one sample in a study of cytomegalovirus exposure and HLA in healthy donors (dated by TCRdb to about 2017). Receptors were amplified or captured by the immunoSEQ multiplex PCR assay. The multiplex PCR relied on a mix of 60 forward primers for TCR Vbeta segments and 13 reverse primers for TCR Jbeta segments. TCRdb holds this immuneACCESS table with in-frame rearrangements only. Some clones are missing; in checked studies, unresolved V genes explain under half, and the rest has no known cause. For this sample the table gives about 160,000 clones, of which approximately 81% were detected only once. In total, the top ten clones hold roughly 2.1% of the sample. Specimen: PBMCs. The source is a young man in good health and CMV-seronegative.

This rearrangement joins TRBV7-2 to TRBJ2-7, with TRBD2 matching 7 bases. CDR3 size: 16 residues. Trimming cost V 3 bases and J 3 bases; bases outside gene matches: 11. Germline values: CDR1 SGHTA, CDR2 FQGNSA. CDR3 protein: CASSLGLAASGYEQYF. As DNA, the CDR3 is TGTGCCAGCAGCTTGGGGTTGGCGGCTAGCGGCTACGAGCAGTACTTC.

The CDR3 region is CASNLAPGEQFF. CDR3 coding DNA: TGTGCCAGCAATCTGGCCCCGGGAGAGCAGTTCTTC. The genes are TRBV2 and TRBJ2-1, with a possible D match to TRBD2 (5 bases). The CDR3 has 12 residues. Germline CDR1 is SNHLY and CDR2 is FYNNEI. Between the trimmed V and J ends, which lost 7 bases and 10 bases, there was a span of 14 bases.

V is TRBV7-9 and J is TRBJ2-3; D is undetermined. Germline CDR1 and CDR2: SEHNR and FQNEAQ (reference sequence). The CDR3 consists of 14 residues. V dropped 5 bases and J dropped 2 bases, with 11 bases sitting between them. The CDR3 loop is CASSISSSTDTQYF. Written as DNA, the CDR3 is TGTGCCAGCAGCATTAGTTCTTCCACAGATACGCAGTATTTT.

The chain uses TRBV25-1 and TRBJ2-1; D gene unclear. V lost 1 base and J 9 bases, leaving 13 bases between the germline ends. This CDR3 is 14 amino acids long. Germline V gene sequence: CDR1 MGHDK, CDR2 SYGVNS. The CDR3 protein is CASSEFRQSREQFF. In DNA, the CDR3 is TGTGCCAGCAGTGAATTCAGGCAGTCCCGTGAGCAGTTCTTC.

The V and J genes are TRBV6-1 and TRBJ2-7; D possibly corresponds to TRBD2 (5 bases). The CDR3 is made up of 17 amino acids. CDR1 and CDR2 from the germline V gene are MNHNS and SASEGT. Trimming stripped 1 base from V and 1 base from J, with 17 bases between. The CDR3 DNA reads TGTGCCAGCAGTGAAGTAGTCGGGGTCCCCAATTCCTACGAGCAGTACTTC. Amino acid sequence: CASSEVVGVPNSYEQYF.

The chain uses TRBV4-1 and TRBJ2-1; 9 nucleotides align to TRBD1. Trimming at V came to 4 bases and at J to 2 bases, leaving 15 bases not matched to a gene. CDR1 MGHRA and CDR2 YSYEKL come from the germline V gene. There are 19 residues in the CDR3. The CDR3 protein is CASSPRGDRGITAYNEQFF. DNA for the CDR3: TGCGCCAGCAGCCCAAGAGGAGACAGGGGGATTACCGCCTACAATGAGCAGTTCTTC.

The rearrangement joins TRBV7-2 to TRBJ2-5; a possible D gene is TRBD1 (7 bases). V was clipped by 6 bases and J by 0 bases, with 14 bases between them. Germline V CDR1 and CDR2: SGHTA, FQGNSA. CDR3 length: 15 residues. Written as DNA, the CDR3 is TGTGCCAGCAGGGCGGGACAGAGTAACCAAGAGACCCAGTACTTC. Residues: CASRAGQSNQETQYF. Variable domain in full (rest from reference TRBV7-2 and TRBJ2-5): GAGVSQSPSNKVTEKGKDVELRCDPISGHTALYWYRQSLGQGLEFLIYFQGNSAPDKSGLPSDRFSAERTGGSVSTLTIQRTQQEDSAVYLCASRAGQSNQETQYFGPGTRLLVL.

J is TRBJ2-6 and V is TRBV2; a possible D gene is TRBD2 (5 bases). The CDR3 spans 17 residues. The germline V and J ends were trimmed by 8 bases and 1 base, with 18 bases remaining between them. CDR1 and CDR2 (germline): SNHLY, FYNNEI. As DNA, the CDR3 is TGTGCCAGCTTCGCGGCGGGTATACTATCTGGGGCCAACGTCCTGACTTTC. This translates into CASFAAGILSGANVLTF. The whole variable domain, remainder taken from reference TRBV2 and TRBJ2-6, is EPEVTQTPSHQVTQMGQEVILRCVPISNHLYFYWYRQILGQKVEFLVSFYNNEISEKSEIFDDQFSVERPDGSNFTLKIRSTKLEDSAMYFCASFAAGILSGANVLTFGAGSRLTVL.

The genes are TRBV9 and TRBJ2-7; 8 bases fit TRBD1. CDR1 is SGDLS, CDR2 YYNGEE, per germline. V was clipped by 3 bases and J by 0 bases; unmatched bases: 5. CDR3 length: 15 amino acids. This CDR3 is CASSDRGQDSYEQYF. The CDR3 DNA reads TGTGCCAGCAGCGACAGGGGACAGGACTCCTACGAGCAGTACTTC.

The chain carries TRBV7-7 and TRBJ2-5, with 9 nucleotides matching TRBD2. Germline assignment: CDR1 SSHAT and CDR2 FNYEAQ (reference sequence). Trimming removed 5 bases from V and 1 base from J; junction bases left unmatched: 5. This CDR3 spans 15 amino acids. CDR3 protein: CASSPQGLAQETQYF. The DNA for the CDR3 is TGTGCCAGCAGCCCTCAGGGACTAGCCCAAGAGACCCAGTACTTC. The variable domain in full, completed from reference TRBV7-7 and TRBJ2-5, reads GAGVSQSPRYKVTKRGQDVTLRCDPISSHATLYWYQQALGQGPEFLTYFNYEAQPDKSGLPSDRFSAERPEGSISTLTIQRTEQRDSAMYRCASSPQGLAQETQYFGPGTRLLVL.

This chain links TRBV5-1 with TRBJ2-5; possibly TRBD2 for D (6 bases). CDR3 length: 12 amino acids. Trimming pared 3 bases from V and 3 bases from J, leaving 6 bases between. Germline values: CDR1 SGHRS, CDR2 YFSETQ. The CDR3 spells CASSSSEETQYF. The DNA for the CDR3 is TGCGCCAGCAGCTCTAGCGAAGAGACCCAGTACTTC.

The chain has TRBV6-5 and TRBJ2-1; the match to TRBD2 covers 7 bases. The CDR3 has 15 amino acids. After removal of 2 bases from V and 8 bases from J, the junction contained 9 bases not matched to a gene. CDR1 MNHEY and CDR2 SVGAGI come from the germline V gene. This CDR3 is CASSYNGRLRDEQFF. CDR3 nucleotide sequence: TGTGCCAGCAGTTACAACGGGAGGCTTCGGGATGAGCAGTTCTTC.

The chain couples TRBV28 to TRBJ1-2, with D hard to call. The V end lost 6 bases, the J end lost 6 bases, and 14 bases lay between the germline ends. CDR1 MDHEN and CDR2 SYDVKM come from the germline V gene. This CDR3 is built from 13 residues. In DNA, the CDR3 is TGTGCCAGCAGCGGAGGGCAGGTTCATGGCTACACCTTC. Translation: CASSGGQVHGYTF.

This chain joins TRBV20-1 and TRBJ1-1, with D unclear. V was shortened by 4 bases and J by 6 bases, with 9 bases between the two germline ends. Germline CDR1 is DFQATT and CDR2 is SNEGSKA (reference sequence). The CDR3 covers 11 residues. Here the CDR3 reads CSAIGLSEAFF. CDR3 nucleotides: TGCAGTGCTATCGGACTTTCTGAAGCTTTCTTT.

This chain links TRBV7-9 with TRBJ2-7; 8 bases align to TRBD1. V lost 5 bases, J lost 1 base, and 4 bases stayed unmatched. In germline, CDR1 is SEHNR, CDR2 FQNEAQ (reference sequence). The CDR3 length is 14 residues. The DNA of the CDR3 is TGTGCCAGCAGCGTAACAGGGGGGTCCTACGAGCAGTACTTC. Translation gives CASSVTGGSYEQYF.

This clone was seen a handful of times. The rearrangement uses TRBV9 and TRBJ2-6; 10 bases are shared with TRBD1. CDR1 and CDR2 (germline): SGDLS, YYNGEE. V shed 1 base, J shed 0 bases, and the junction held 4 bases outside the gene matches. The length of the CDR3 is 18 residues. The CDR3, as DNA: TGTGCCAGCAGCGTAAGACAGGGGGCCTACTCTGGGGCCAACGTCCTGACTTTC. This gives the protein CASSVRQGAYSGANVLTF.

This clone showed up just a few times. V usage is TRBV6-1 and J usage is TRBJ1-3; maybe TRBD1 (6 bases). The CDR3 has 15 residues. Germline loops: CDR1 MNHNS, CDR2 SASEGT. Trimming pared 5 bases from V and 4 bases from J, leaving 15 bases between. CDR3 nucleotides: TGTGCCAGCAGTAATAGACAGGCCTTCGGAAACACCATATATTTT. This sequence encodes CASSNRQAFGNTIYF.

J is TRBJ2-3 and V is TRBV5-4; D unresolved. With 0 bases removed from V and 1 base from J, the gap between germline ends came to 6 bases. CDR1 and CDR2 from the germline V gene are SGHNT and YYREEE (reference sequence). The CDR3 contains 14 residues. CDR3 loop: CASSLVRGTDTQYF. CDR3 coding DNA: TGTGCCAGCAGCTTGGTCCGGGGCACAGATACGCAGTATTTT.

The rearrangement links TRBV28 to TRBJ1-5, with 8 positions matching TRBD1. The germline CDR1 and CDR2 sequences are MDHEN and SYDVKM. J gave up 0 bases and V 7 bases, and 14 bases lay outside the gene matches. The CDR3 has 18 amino acids. In nucleotides, the CDR3 is TGTGCCAGCAAACCCCCGGGACAGGAGACCTATAGCAATCAGCCCCAGCATTTT. Protein product: CASKPPGQETYSNQPQHF.

This chain connects TRBV7-2 to TRBJ1-3, with TRBD1 matching over 9 bases. The CDR3 has 14 residues. V lost 5 bases and J lost 7; bases outside the gene matches: 6. CDR1 is SGHTA and CDR2 is FQGNSA in the germline V gene. The CDR3 loop is CASSLRQGVNTIYF. The CDR3 region has the DNA TGTGCCAGCAGCCTGAGACAGGGGGTGAACACCATATATTTT.

The chain joins TRBV9 to TRBJ2-1; TRBD1 is a possible D gene (5 bases). Germline V gene data show CDR1 as SGDLS and CDR2 as YYNGEE. The length of the CDR3 is 13 residues. V was trimmed by 0 bases and J by 9 bases, leaving 10 bases between them. CDR3 sequence (DNA): TGTGCCAGCAGCGTAGAAGGGGTGATTGAGCAGTTCTTC. Protein product: CASSVEGVIEQFF.